The present T cell receptor (beta chain) was sequenced within a study of Tregs in tolerant kidney transplant recipients. The CDR3 totals 14 residues. The V gene's germline CDR1 is LNHNV and CDR2 YYDKDF (reference sequence). V gave up 4 bases and J gave up 2 bases, with 9 bases separating them. The nonmyeloablative bone marrow transplants came from related graft donors, with transient mixed chimerism. TCRdb's copy holds only in-frame clones and misses some; the assay was immunoSEQ multiplex PCR. The sample has tens of thousands of clones, over 75% seen once; the top ten hold 1.5% to 2%. The sequencing used CD4+ T cells from blood (PBMCs), collected 24 months after the transplant. The chain has TRBV15 and TRBJ1-3; no firm D call. This receptor was obtained from a human patient who received a combined kidney and bone marrow transplant. The T cells may come from the graft donor. The CDR3 DNA reads TGTGCCACCAGCAAATCTGCGACTGGAAACACCATATATTTT. This sequence encodes CATSKSATGNTIYF.